This T cell receptor (beta chain) stems from a study of T cell changes during pregnancy in multiple sclerosis. Libraries were prepared by immunoSEQ multiplex PCR; TCRdb keeps only in-frame clonotypes and omits some of them. The repertoire holds tens of thousands of clones, under 95% seen once, with 3.5% to 5.5% in the top ten. This CDR3 has 20 amino acids. Germline V gene data show CDR1 as SGDLS and CDR2 as YYNGEE. After removal of 4 bases from V and 4 bases from J, the junction contained 15 bases not matched to a gene. The J gene is TRBJ2-1, the V gene TRBV9, with 15 bases matching TRBD2. Specimen: peripheral blood, collected in the second trimester of pregnancy. The sequence derives from a female donor in good health, enrolled as a control in a pregnancy study. CDR3 DNA: TGTGCCAGCAGCTTCCCGGAGGGACTAGCGGGGGGCCGTAAGTACAATGAGCAGTTCTTC. Protein product: CASSFPEGLAGGRKYNEQFF.